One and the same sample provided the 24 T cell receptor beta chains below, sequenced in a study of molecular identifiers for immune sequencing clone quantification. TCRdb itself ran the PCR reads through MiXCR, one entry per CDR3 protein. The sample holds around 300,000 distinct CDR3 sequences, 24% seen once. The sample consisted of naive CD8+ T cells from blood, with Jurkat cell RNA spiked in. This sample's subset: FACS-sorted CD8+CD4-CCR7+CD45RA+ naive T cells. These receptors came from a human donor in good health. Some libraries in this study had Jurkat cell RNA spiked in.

The CDR3 DNA follows: TGTGCCAGCAGTACACCGGGACCCCGACTTTTCGATACGCAGTATTTT. Translated: CASSTPGPRLFDTQYF. The chain joins TRBV6-2 or TRBV6-3 to TRBJ2-3; possibly TRBD1 or TRBD2 for D (5 bases each). Germline-derived CDR1 and CDR2 are MNHEY and SVGEGT. This CDR3 region has 16 residues. The V gene lost 5 bases and the J gene lost 6 bases, with 21 bases spanning the gap.

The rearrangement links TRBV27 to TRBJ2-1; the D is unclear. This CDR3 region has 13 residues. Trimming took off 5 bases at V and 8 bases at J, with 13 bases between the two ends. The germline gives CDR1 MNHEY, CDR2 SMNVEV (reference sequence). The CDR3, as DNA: TGTGCCAGCAGTGACAACTATCTCGATGAGCAGTTCTTC. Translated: CASSDNYLDEQFF.

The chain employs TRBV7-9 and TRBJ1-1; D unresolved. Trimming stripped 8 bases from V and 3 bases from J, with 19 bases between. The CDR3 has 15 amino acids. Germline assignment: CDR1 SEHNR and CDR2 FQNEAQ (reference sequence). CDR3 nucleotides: TGTGCCAGCCGGTACGGGTCGGGCCAGGACACTGAAGCTTTCTTT. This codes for CASRYGSGQDTEAFF.

CDR3 loop: CASGVAGGRTDTQYF. DNA of the CDR3: TGTGCCAGCGGGGTAGCGGGGGGACGCACAGATACGCAGTATTTT. The V and J genes are TRBV6-5 and TRBJ2-3; 10 bases match TRBD2. V was pared by 8 bases and J by 1 base, with 6 bases of the junction left unmatched. Germline CDR1 reads MNHEY; CDR2 reads SVGAGI. The CDR3 contains 15 residues.

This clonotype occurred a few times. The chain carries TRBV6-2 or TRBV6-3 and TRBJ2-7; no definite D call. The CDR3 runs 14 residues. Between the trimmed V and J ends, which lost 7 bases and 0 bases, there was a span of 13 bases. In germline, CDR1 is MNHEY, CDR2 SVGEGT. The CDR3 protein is CASTPWPISYEQYF. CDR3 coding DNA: TGTGCCAGCACCCCCTGGCCTATCTCCTACGAGCAGTACTTC.

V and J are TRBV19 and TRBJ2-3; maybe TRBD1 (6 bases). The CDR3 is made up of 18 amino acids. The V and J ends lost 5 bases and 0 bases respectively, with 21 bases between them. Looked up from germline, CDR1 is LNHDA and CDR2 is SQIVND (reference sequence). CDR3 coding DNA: TGTGCCAGTAGTTCTCGCCCAAACTGGGGGACAAGCACAGATACGCAGTATTTT. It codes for CASSSRPNWGTSTDTQYF.

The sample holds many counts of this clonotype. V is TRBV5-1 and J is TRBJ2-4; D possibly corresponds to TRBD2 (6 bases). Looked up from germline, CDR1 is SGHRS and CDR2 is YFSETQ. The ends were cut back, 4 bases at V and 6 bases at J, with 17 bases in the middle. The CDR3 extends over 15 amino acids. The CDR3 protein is CASSPIGGGPNIQYF. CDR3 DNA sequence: TGCGCCAGCAGCCCCATTGGGGGAGGCCCAAACATTCAGTACTTC. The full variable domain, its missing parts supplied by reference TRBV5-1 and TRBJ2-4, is KAGVTQTPRYLIKTRGQQVTLSCSPISGHRSVSWYQQTPGQGLQFLFEYFSETQRNKGNFPGRFSGRQFSNSRSEMNVSTLELGDSALYLCASSPIGGGPNIQYFGAGTRLSVL.

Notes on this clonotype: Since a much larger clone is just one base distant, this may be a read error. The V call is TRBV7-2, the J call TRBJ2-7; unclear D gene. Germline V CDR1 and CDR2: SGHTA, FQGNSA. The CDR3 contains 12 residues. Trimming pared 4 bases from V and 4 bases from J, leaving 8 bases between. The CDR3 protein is CASSSLPYEQYF. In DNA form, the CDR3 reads TGTGCCAGCAGCTCCCTCCCGTACGAGCAGTACTTC.

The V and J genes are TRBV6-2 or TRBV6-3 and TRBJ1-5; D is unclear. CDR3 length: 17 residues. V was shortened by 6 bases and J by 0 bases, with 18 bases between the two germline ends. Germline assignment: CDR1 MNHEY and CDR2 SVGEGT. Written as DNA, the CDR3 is TGTGCCAGCAGGAACCCAAGACTCGCGGATAGCAATCAGCCCCAGCATTTT. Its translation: CASRNPRLADSNQPQHF.

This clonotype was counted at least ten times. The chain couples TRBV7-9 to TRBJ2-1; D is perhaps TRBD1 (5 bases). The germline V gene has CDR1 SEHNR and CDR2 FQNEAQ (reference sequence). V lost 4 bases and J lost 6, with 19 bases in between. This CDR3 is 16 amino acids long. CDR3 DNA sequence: TGTGCCAGCAGCTCCTTGATGGGGCTCCGAGCCAATGAGCAGTTCTTC. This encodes CASSSLMGLRANEQFF.

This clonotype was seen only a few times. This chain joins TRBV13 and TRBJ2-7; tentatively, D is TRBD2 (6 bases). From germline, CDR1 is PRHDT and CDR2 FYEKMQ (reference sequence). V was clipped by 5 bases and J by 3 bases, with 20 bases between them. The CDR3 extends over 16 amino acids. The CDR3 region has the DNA TGTGCCAGCAGCCTCGGAGGGGAGCCTGGGGACTACGAGCAGTACTTC. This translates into CASSLGGEPGDYEQYF. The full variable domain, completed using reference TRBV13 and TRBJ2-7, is AAGVIQSPRHLIKEKRETATLKCYPIPRHDTVYWYQQGPGQDPQFLISFYEKMQSDKGSIPDRFSAQQFSDYHSELNMSSLELGDSALYFCASSLGGEPGDYEQYFGPGTRLTVT.

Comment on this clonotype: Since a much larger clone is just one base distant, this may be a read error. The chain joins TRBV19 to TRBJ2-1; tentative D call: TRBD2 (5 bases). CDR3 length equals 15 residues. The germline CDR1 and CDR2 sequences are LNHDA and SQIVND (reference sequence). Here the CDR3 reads CASSISSPSYNEQLF. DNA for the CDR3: TGTGCCAGTAGTATCTCTAGCCCCTCCTACAATGAGCAGCTCTTC.

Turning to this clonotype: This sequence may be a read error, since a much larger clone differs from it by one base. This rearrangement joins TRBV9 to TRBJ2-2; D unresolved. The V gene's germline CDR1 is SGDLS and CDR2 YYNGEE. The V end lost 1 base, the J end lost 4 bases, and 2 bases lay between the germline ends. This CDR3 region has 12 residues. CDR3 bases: TGTGCCAGCAGCGTAAGCACCGGGGAGCTGTTTTTT. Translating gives CASSVSTGELFF.

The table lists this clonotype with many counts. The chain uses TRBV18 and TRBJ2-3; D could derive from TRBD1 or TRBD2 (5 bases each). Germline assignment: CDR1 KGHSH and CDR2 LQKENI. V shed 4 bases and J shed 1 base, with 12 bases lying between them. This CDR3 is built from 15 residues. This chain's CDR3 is CASSRPGTGTDTQYF. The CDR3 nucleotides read TGTGCCAGCTCACGTCCAGGGACCGGCACAGATACGCAGTATTTT.

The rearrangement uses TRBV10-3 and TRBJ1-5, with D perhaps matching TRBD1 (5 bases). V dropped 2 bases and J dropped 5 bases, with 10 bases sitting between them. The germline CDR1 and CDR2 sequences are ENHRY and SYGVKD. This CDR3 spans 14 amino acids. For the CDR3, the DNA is TGTGCCATCAGTGAGGCCGCAGGGTATCAGCCCCAGCATTTT. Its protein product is CAISEAAGYQPQHF.

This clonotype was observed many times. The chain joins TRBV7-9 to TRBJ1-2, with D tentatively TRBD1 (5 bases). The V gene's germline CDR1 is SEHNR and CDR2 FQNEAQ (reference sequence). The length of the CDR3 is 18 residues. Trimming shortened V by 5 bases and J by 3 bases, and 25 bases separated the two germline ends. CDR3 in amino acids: CASSPTAGRGEQDYGYTF. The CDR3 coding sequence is TGTGCCAGCAGCCCCACGGCGGGGAGAGGGGAGCAGGACTATGGCTACACCTTC. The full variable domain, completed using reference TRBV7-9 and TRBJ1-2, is DTGVSQNPRHKITKRGQNVTFRCDPISEHNRLYWYRQTLGQGPEFLTYFQNEAQLEKSRLLSDRFSAERPKGSFSTLEIQRTEQGDSAMYLCASSPTAGRGEQDYGYTFGSGTRLTVV.

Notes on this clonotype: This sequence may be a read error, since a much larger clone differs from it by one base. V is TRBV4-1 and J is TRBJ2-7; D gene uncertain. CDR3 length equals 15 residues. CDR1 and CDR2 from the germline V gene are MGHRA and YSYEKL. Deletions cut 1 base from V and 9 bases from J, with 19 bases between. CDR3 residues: CASSQAPQTIAAQYF. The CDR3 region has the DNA TGCGCCAGCAGCCAAGCCCCTCAAACTATCGCCGCGCAGTACTTC.

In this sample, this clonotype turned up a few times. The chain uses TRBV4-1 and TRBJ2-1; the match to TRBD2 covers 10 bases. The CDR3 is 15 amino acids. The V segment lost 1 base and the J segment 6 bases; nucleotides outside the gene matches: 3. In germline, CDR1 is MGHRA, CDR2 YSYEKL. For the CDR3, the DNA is TGCGCCAGCAGCCAAGTTCCTAGCGGGAGCAATGAGCAGTTCTTC. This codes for CASSQVPSGSNEQFF.

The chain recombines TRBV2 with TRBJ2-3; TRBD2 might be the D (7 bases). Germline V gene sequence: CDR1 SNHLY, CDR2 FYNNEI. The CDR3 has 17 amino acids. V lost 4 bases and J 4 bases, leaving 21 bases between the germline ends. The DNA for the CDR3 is TGTGCCAGCAGTGTCACAACTGGCGGGGGCGGGCCAGATACGCAGTATTTT. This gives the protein CASSVTTGGGGPDTQYF.

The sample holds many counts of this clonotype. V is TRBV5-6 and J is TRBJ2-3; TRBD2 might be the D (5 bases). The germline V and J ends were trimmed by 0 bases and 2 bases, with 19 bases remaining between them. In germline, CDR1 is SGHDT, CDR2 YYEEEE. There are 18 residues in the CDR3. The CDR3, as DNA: TGTGCCAGCAGCTTGGGGCGTCCCGGGGAAACACACACAGATACGCAGTATTTT. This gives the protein CASSLGRPGETHTDTQYF. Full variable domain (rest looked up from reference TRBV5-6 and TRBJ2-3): DAGVTQSPTHLIKTRGQQVTLRCSPKSGHDTVSWYQQALGQGPQFIFQYYEEEERQRGNFPDRFSGHQFPNYSSELNVNALLLGDSALYLCASSLGRPGETHTDTQYFGPGTRLTVL.

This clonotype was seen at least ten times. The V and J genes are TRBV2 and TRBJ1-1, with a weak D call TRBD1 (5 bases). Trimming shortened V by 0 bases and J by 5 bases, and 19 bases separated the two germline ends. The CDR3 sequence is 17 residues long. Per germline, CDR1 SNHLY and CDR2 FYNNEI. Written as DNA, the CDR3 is TGTGCCAGCAGTGAAGCGCCCCACGGGGGGATAGGGACTGAAGCTTTCTTT. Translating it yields CASSEAPHGGIGTEAFF.

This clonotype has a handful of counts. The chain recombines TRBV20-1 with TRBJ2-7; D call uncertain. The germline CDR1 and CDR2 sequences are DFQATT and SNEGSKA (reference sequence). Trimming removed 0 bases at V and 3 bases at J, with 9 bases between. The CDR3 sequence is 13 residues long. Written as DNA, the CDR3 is TGCAGTGCTAGAGATCCGGTACACTACGAGCAGTACTTC. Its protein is CSARDPVHYEQYF.

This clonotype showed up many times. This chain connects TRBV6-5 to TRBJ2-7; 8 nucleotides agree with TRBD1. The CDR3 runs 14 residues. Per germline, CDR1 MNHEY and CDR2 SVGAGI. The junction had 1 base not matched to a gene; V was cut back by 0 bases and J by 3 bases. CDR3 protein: CASSYSTGGYEQYF. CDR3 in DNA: TGTGCCAGCAGTTACTCAACAGGGGGCTACGAGCAGTACTTC.

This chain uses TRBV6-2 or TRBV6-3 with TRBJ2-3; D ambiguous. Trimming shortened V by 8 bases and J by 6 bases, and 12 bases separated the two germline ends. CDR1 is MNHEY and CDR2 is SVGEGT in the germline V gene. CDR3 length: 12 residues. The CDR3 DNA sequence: TGTGCCAGCCATTCTCTACCGGATACGCAGTATTTT. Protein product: CASHSLPDTQYF.